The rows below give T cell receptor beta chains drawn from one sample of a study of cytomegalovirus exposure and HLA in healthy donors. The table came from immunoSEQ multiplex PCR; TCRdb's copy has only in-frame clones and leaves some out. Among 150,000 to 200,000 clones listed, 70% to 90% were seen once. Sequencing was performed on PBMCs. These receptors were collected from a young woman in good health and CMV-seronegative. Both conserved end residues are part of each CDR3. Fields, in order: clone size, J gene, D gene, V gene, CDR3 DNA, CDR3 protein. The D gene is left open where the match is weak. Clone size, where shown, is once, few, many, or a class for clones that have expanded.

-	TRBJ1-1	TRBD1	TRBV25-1	TGTGCCAGCAGTGATTCGGGACAGGGGGACACTGAAGCTTTCTTT	CASSDSGQGDTEAFF
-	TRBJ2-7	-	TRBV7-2	TGTGCCAGCAGCTTAGCGGGGGGGCGGTACGAGCAGTACTTC	CASSLAGGRYEQYF
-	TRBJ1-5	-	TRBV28	TGTGCCAGCAGCTTACCAAATGGCAATCAGCCCCAGCATTTT	CASSLPNGNQPQHF
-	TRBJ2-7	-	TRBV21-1	TGTGCCAGCAGCAAAGAACTAGCGCTACCCTACGAGCAGTACTTC	CASSKELALPYEQYF
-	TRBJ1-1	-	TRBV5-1	TGCGCCAGCAGCTTGGATAGGGGCTTGAACACTGAAGCTTTCTTT	CASSLDRGLNTEAFF
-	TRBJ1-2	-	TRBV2	TGTGCCAAAGGACTGGGAACTTCGGGAGGCTACACCTTC	CAKGLGTSGGYTF
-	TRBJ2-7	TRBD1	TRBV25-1	TGTGCCAGCGGCGGAGGGTATCGACAGGGGCGCGAGCAGTACTTC	CASGGGYRQGREQYF
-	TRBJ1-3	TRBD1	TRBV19	TGTGCCAGTAGTACCCTGGGACAGTCTTTCTCTGGAAACACCATATATTTT	CASSTLGQSFSGNTIYF
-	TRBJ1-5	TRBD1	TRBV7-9	TGTGCCAGCAGCTTAGCGGACAGGGAGGGTCAGCCCCAGCATTTT	CASSLADREGQPQHF
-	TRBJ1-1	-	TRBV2	TGTGCCAGCACCGGGGTCGGGGGCACTGAAGCTTTCTTT	CASTGVGGTEAFF
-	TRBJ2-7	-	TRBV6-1	TGTGCCAGCAGTCTTTTCTCCTACGAGCAGTACTTC	CASSLFSYEQYF
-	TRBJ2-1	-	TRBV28	TGTGCCAGCAGTCCCCTCGGGGAGAGCTCCTACAATGAGCAGTTCTTC	CASSPLGESSYNEQFF
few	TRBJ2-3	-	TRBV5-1	TGCGCCAGCAGCTTGGAGACAGGTAGCACAGATACGCAGTATTTT	CASSLETGSTDTQYF
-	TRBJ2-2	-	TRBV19	TGTGCCAGTAGTAGGATTCAGGGGTTCGGCGGGGAGCTGTTTTTT	CASSRIQGFGGELFF
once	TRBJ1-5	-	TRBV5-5	TGTGCCAGCAGCTTGGATATATCGGGCAATCAGCCCCAGCATTTT	CASSLDISGNQPQHF
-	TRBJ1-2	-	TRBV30	TGTGCCTGGAGTGTACAGAGTTGGTATGGCTACACCTTC	CAWSVQSWYGYTF
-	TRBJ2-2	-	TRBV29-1	TGCAGCGCTGGGGGGGCACAAAACACCGGGGAGCTGTTTTTT	CSAGGAQNTGELFF
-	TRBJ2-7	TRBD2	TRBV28	TGTGCCAGCAGTTTGGGGGTAGCGGGGGACTACGAGCAGTACTTC	CASSLGVAGDYEQYF
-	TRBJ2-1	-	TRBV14	TGTGCCAGCAGCCCTACAGGGACCTACAATGAGCAGTTCTTC	CASSPTGTYNEQFF
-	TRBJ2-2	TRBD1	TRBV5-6	TGTGCCAGCAGCTTGGAGGGCAGGGGGTGGTCCGGGGAGCTGTTTTTT	CASSLEGRGWSGELFF
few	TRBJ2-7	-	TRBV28	TGTGCCAGCAGTTTGGAGAGGGGGGGGCGCCTAGAGTACTTC	CASSLERGGRLEYF
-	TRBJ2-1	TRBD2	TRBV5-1	TGCGCCAGCAGCTCCGGGACTAGTGCCCAGGAGCAGTTCTTC	CASSSGTSAQEQFF
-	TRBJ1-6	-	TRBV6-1	TGTGCCAGCAGTGAAGAACAGGGCAGGGGTGATTCACCCCTCCACTTT	CASSEEQGRGDSPLHF
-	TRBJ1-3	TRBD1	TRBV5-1	TGCGCCAGCAGCTTGGACCCAACAGGGGCCGGAAACACCATATATTTT	CASSLDPTGAGNTIYF
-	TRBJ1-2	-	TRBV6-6	TGTGCCAGCCGAGGGGGTCATGGCTACACCTTC	CASRGGHGYTF
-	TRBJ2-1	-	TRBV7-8	TGTGCCAGCACTTTCTACAATGAGCAGTTCTTC	CASTFYNEQFF
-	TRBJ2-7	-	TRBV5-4	TGTGCCAGCAGTTTCCAGGGAACCTACGAGCAGTACTTC	CASSFQGTYEQYF
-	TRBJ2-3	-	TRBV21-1	TGTGCCAGACCTCGGACTAGCGGTAGAGATACGCAGTATTTT	CARPRTSGRDTQYF
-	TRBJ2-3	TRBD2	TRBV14	TGTGCCAGCAGCCCTTTAGCGGGAGGGAGCACAGATACGCAGTATTTT	CASSPLAGGSTDTQYF
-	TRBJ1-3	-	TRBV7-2	TGTGCCAGCAGCGGATCGGACAGTGGTGGAAACACCATATATTTT	CASSGSDSGGNTIYF
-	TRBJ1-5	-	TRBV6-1	TGTGCCAGCAGACCAGGTCCTTATAGCAATCAGCCCCAGCATTTT	CASRPGPYSNQPQHF
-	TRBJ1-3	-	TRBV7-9	TGTGCCAGCAGCTTAGCTCGGGTCCCGCTATCTGGAAACACCATATATTTT	CASSLARVPLSGNTIYF
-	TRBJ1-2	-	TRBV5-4	TGTGCCAGCAGCTCGCCAGGACTTTATGGCTACACCTTC	CASSSPGLYGYTF
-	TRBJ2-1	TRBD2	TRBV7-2	TGTGCCAGCATCTACAGCGGGAATTCCTACAATGAGCAGTTCTTC	CASIYSGNSYNEQFF
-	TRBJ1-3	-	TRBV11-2	TGTGCCAGCAGCCGTGGAAACACCATATATTTT	CASSRGNTIYF
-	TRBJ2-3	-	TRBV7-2	TGTGCCAGCAGCTTAGATGCGGGAAGTGCAGATACGCAGTATTTT	CASSLDAGSADTQYF
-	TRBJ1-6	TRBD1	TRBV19	TGTGCCAGTAGAGTAGGGGACAGGGGGCGAAATTCACCCCTCCACTTT	CASRVGDRGRNSPLHF
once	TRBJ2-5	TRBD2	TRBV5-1	TGCGCCAGCAGCCTCGGGGGGGGCGCGATAGGAGAGACCCAGTACTTC	CASSLGGGAIGETQYF
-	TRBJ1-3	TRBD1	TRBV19	TGTGCCAGTAGTATTCGAAGGGGGCCCGGAAACACCATATATTTT	CASSIRRGPGNTIYF
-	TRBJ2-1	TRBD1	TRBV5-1	TGCGCCAGCAGCACGACAGGGGCCCTATACAATGAGCAGTTCTTC	CASSTTGALYNEQFF
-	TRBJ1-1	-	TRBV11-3	TGTGCCAGCAGCTTATCGGAAGGGAGGGCTTTCTTT	CASSLSEGRAFF
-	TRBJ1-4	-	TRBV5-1	TGCGCCAGCAGCCCCGCGGGGCCGGGAGAAAAACTGTTTTTT	CASSPAGPGEKLFF
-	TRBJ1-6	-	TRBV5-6	TGTGCCAGCAGTTATGAGTGGCAGGGAAATTCACCCCTCCACTTT	CASSYEWQGNSPLHF
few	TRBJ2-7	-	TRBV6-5	TGTGCCAGCAGAAATAGACAGAGCTACGAGCAGTACTTC	CASRNRQSYEQYF
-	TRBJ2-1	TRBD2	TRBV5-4	TGTGCCAGCAGCTTGGGAGGGACTAGCGGCCACAATGAGCAGTTCTTC	CASSLGGTSGHNEQFF
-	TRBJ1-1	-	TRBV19	TGTGCCAGTAGTATGGGGCGGACTGAAGCTTTCTTT	CASSMGRTEAFF
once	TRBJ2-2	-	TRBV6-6	TGTGCCAGCAGTTGGGGGGGCCGTACCGGGGAGCTGTTTTTT	CASSWGGRTGELFF
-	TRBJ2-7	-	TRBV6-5	TGTGCCAGCAGTTACGAGGGCCCCTGGGTCTACGAGCAGTACTTC	CASSYEGPWVYEQYF
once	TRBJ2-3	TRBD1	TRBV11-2	TGTGCCAGCAGCTTAGGAGCTGGGACAGGGCGGGATACGCAGTATTTT	CASSLGAGTGRDTQYF
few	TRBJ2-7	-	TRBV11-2	TGTGCCAGCAGCTCTATCCAATTAAGGGGTGAGCAGTACTTC	CASSSIQLRGEQYF
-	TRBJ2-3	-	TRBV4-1	TGCGCCAGCAGCCAAGGCCGGTCCCGGGCGGGGGCCACAGATACGCAGTATTTT	CASSQGRSRAGATDTQYF
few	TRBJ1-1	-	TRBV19	TGTGCCAGCAGGAACACTGAAGCTTTCTTT	CASRNTEAFF
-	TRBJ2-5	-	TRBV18	TGTGCCAGCTCACCGTGGGCCAAAGAGACCCAGTACTTC	CASSPWAKETQYF
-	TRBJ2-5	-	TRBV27	TGTGCCAGCAGTTATATACCCGGACAGTTAGAGACCCAGTACTTC	CASSYIPGQLETQYF
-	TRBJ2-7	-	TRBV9	TGTGCCAGCAGCTTATGGGGGGTAGTTCCCTACGAGCAGTACTTC	CASSLWGVVPYEQYF
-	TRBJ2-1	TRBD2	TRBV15	TGTGCCACCAGCAGAGAGGTCGTGACTAGCGGGGGGCCAAGCTCCTACAATGAGCAGTTCTTC	CATSREVVTSGGPSSYNEQFF
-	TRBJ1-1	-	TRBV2	TGTGCCAGCACCCCCGACAATAGGGGCACTGAAGCTTTCTTT	CASTPDNRGTEAFF
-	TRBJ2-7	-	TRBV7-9	TGTGCCAGCAGCCCCCCTCCTCAGGGCAACGAGCAGTACTTC	CASSPPPQGNEQYF
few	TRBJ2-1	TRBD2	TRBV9	TGTGCCAGCAGCGAGGGGACGGGGGGAACTAATGAGCAGTTCTTC	CASSEGTGGTNEQFF